These T cell receptor beta chains were read from a single sample in a study of post-analysis software for immune sequencing data. TCRdb passed the PCR reads through MiXCR, listing each CDR3 protein once. The sample lists roughly 600,000 distinct CDR3 sequences, 40% to 50% occurring once. Input material: blood. These receptors were obtained from a girl between 10 and 17 years old with multiple sclerosis. Both conserved end residues are part of each CDR3. A D gene is named only where the DNA matches it firmly. Size values are once, few and many counts, or a class for expanded clones, and some rows have none.

D gene,clone size,V gene,J gene,CDR3 DNA,CDR3 protein
.,.,TRBV18,TRBJ2-7,TGTGCCAGCTCACGGAATGTGCAGGGAGGAAACCACGAGCAGTACTTC,CASSRNVQGGNHEQYF
.,few,TRBV5-1,TRBJ2-5,TGCGCCAGCAGCTCGGGGGAAACCCAAGAGACCCAGTACTTC,CASSSGETQETQYF
.,.,TRBV11-2,TRBJ2-3,TGTGCCAGCAGTTTGAGAAAAACGGGAGCGGGCACAGATACGCAGTATTTT,CASSLRKTGAGTDTQYF
.,few,TRBV9,TRBJ1-2,TGTGCCAGCAGCACGGGACAACTAGCTAACTATGGCTACACCTTC,CASSTGQLANYGYTF
TRBD2,few,TRBV12-3/TRBV12-4,TRBJ2-5,TGTGCCAGCAGTTTCGCCGGGACTAGCGGGAGAGATAAAGAGACCCAGTACTTC,CASSFAGTSGRDKETQYF
.,.,TRBV12-3/TRBV12-4,TRBJ1-1,TGTGCCAGCAGTTGGATGGGCGCTGAAGCTTTCTTT,CASSWMGAEAFF
.,.,TRBV6-6,TRBJ2-7,TGTGCCAGCAGTTCCAGGGCCGGGACGACAGCCCACGAGCAGTACTTC,CASSSRAGTTAHEQYF
.,.,TRBV5-6,TRBJ1-2,TGTGCCAGCAGCTTGTATGACAGTCTCTCCTATGGCTACACCTTC,CASSLYDSLSYGYTF
TRBD2,few,TRBV20-1,TRBJ2-1,TGCAGTGCTAGAGATCTACCGACGGGAGGGAGTGAGCAGTTCTTC,CSARDLPTGGSEQFF
TRBD1,few,TRBV29-1,TRBJ2-7,TGCAGCGTGGGACTTGGGACAGGGGGAAATTACGAGCAGTACTTC,CSVGLGTGGNYEQYF
.,.,TRBV12-3/TRBV12-4,TRBJ2-4,TGTGCCAGCAGCTTCGGAGGGTTTTCAGCCAAAAACATTCAGTACTTC,CASSFGGFSAKNIQYF
TRBD1,.,TRBV4-1,TRBJ2-7,TGCGCCAGCAGCCATTCGTTTCCGGGACAGAGTTACGAGCAGTACTTC,CASSHSFPGQSYEQYF
.,.,TRBV12-3/TRBV12-4,TRBJ1-5,TGTGCCAGCCTAGGGCAACCCAATCAGCCCCAGCATTTT,CASLGQPNQPQHF
TRBD1,.,TRBV25-1,TRBJ1-1,TGTGCCAGCAGTGAATGGAGGGTGGACAGGATCCAAAACACTGAAGCTTTCTTT,CASSEWRVDRIQNTEAFF
TRBD2,.,TRBV2,TRBJ2-7,TGTGCCAGCAGTGGGGGAGGGACTAGCGGTTCCTCCTACGAGCAGTACTTC,CASSGGGTSGSSYEQYF
.,few,TRBV6-1,TRBJ2-7,TGTGCCAGCACTCAAGGGCCCTACGAGCAGTACTTC,CASTQGPYEQYF
.,.,TRBV29-1,TRBJ2-5,TGCAGCGCAGGGAGGGGGCAGGGAGAGACCCAGTACTTC,CSAGRGQGETQYF
TRBD2,.,TRBV4-2,TRBJ2-3,TGTGCCAGCAGCCCTAATATGGAGCGGGGGGGCGCAGATACGCAGTATTTT,CASSPNMERGGADTQYF
.,.,TRBV20-1,TRBJ1-1,TGCAGTGCTCCGACGCCCATCTCGAACACTGAAGCTTTCTTT,CSAPTPISNTEAFF
TRBD1,few,TRBV6-6,TRBJ2-7,TGTGCCAGCAGTTACGCCGCGGGACAGGGAAGTAACGAGCAGTACTTC,CASSYAAGQGSNEQYF
TRBD2,few,TRBV7-2,TRBJ2-7,TGTGCCAGCAAAAAACTAGCGGGAGGCTACGAGCAGTACTTC,CASKKLAGGYEQYF
TRBD2,.,TRBV12-3/TRBV12-4,TRBJ2-3,TGTGCCAGCAGTCGAAGCGTTACTAGCGCAGATGCGCAGTATTTT,CASSRSVTSADAQYF
.,once,TRBV12-3/TRBV12-4,TRBJ1-1,TGTGCCAGCAGTTTGGAGACATACTCTGAAGCTTTCTTT,CASSLETYSEAFF
.,.,TRBV25-1,TRBJ2-3,TGTGCCAGCAGGGAGGGGCCGGCCACAGATACGCAGTATTTT,CASREGPATDTQYF
.,.,TRBV5-1,TRBJ2-7,TGCGCCAGCAGCCCCAACTCGGGACGCCGGGGTGACGAGCAGTACTTC,CASSPNSGRRGDEQYF
.,.,TRBV12-3/TRBV12-4,TRBJ2-7,TGTGCCAGCAGCAAAGCTTTCTACGAGCAGTACTTC,CASSKAFYEQYF
.,.,TRBV27,TRBJ1-6,TGTGCCAGCAGTTCGCTTCCCTTTGATTCACCCCTCCACTTT,CASSSLPFDSPLHF
.,few,TRBV12-3/TRBV12-4,TRBJ2-3,TGTGCCAGCAGTGCGGGACTCTCTACGCAGTATTTT,CASSAGLSTQYF
.,medium-sized,TRBV12-3/TRBV12-4,TRBJ2-7,TGTGCCAGCAGCTCCTCCTACGAGCAGTACTTC,CASSSSYEQYF
.,.,TRBV7-9,TRBJ2-5,TGTGCCAGCAGCTTAGGAGGGGCCTGGGCGGAGACCCAGTACTTC,CASSLGGAWAETQYF
.,few,TRBV20-1,TRBJ2-3,TGCAGTGCTTTCTTGGTCCCTAGCACAGATACGCAGTATTTT,CSAFLVPSTDTQYF
TRBD2,few,TRBV3-1,TRBJ2-3,TGTGCCAGCAGCCAAGGAGCGGGGGCGGTAAGAACAGATACGCAGTATTTT,CASSQGAGAVRTDTQYF
.,.,TRBV6-5,TRBJ1-1,TGTGCCAGCAGAACTGGGACGTCGGGGGCCCCTGAAGCTTTCTTT,CASRTGTSGAPEAFF
.,.,TRBV5-5,TRBJ2-3,TGTGCCAGCAGCCGAAAGGGCGGGGACCCAGATACGCAGTATTTT,CASSRKGGDPDTQYF
TRBD1,few,TRBV15,TRBJ1-4,TGTGCCACCAGCAGAACTAGGGCGGGGGACAGTTTAAATGAAAAACTGTTTTTT,CATSRTRAGDSLNEKLFF
TRBD1,once,TRBV20-1,TRBJ2-7,TGCAGTGCTAGACCCCTTAACAGGGGGCGCTTCGGCGAGCAGTACTTC,CSARPLNRGRFGEQYF
.,once,TRBV21-1,TRBJ2-7,TGTGCCAGCAGCAAAGTGTGGGACAGGAGGGACGAGCAGTACTTC,CASSKVWDRRDEQYF
TRBD2,few,TRBV10-3,TRBJ2-5,TGTGCCATCAGGCGGGAGGGCACTACCTCCCAAGAGACCCAGTACTTC,CAIRREGTTSQETQYF
.,.,TRBV4-1,TRBJ2-6,TGCGCCAGCAGCCAAGCGGCGGGTGGAGTCTCTGGGGCCAACGTCCTGACTTTC,CASSQAAGGVSGANVLTF
.,.,TRBV20-1,TRBJ1-2,TGCAGTGCTAGCCCTAGGGCGGGGCGGGATGGCTACACCTTC,CSASPRAGRDGYTF
TRBD2,once,TRBV7-6,TRBJ2-1,TGTGCCAGCAGCCCCGTGAAGGGACTAGTCCCCAATGAGCAGTTCTTC,CASSPVKGLVPNEQFF
.,.,TRBV7-6,TRBJ2-5,TGTGCCAGCAGCCTAGGAGGCTCTCCGGAGGAGACCCAGTACTTC,CASSLGGSPEETQYF
.,.,TRBV7-2,TRBJ2-5,TGTGCCAGCAGCTTAGCTGGGCGGAAAGAGACCCAGTACTTC,CASSLAGRKETQYF
TRBD1,.,TRBV4-1,TRBJ1-2,TGCGCCAGCAGCCAAGAGGGGGACAGCGCTGGTGGCTACACCTTC,CASSQEGDSAGGYTF
.,.,TRBV10-3,TRBJ2-1,TGTGCCATCAGTGAGGAGCACAATGAGCAGTTCTTC,CAISEEHNEQFF